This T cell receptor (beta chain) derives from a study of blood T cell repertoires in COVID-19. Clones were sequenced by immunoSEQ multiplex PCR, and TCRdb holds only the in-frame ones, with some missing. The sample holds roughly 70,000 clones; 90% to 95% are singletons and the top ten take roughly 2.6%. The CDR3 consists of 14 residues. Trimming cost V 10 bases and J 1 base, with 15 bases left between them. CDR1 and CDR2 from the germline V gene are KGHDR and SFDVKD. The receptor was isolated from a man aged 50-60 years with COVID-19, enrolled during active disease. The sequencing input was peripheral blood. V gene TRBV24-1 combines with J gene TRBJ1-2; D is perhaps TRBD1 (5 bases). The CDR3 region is CATRQSGDNYGYTF. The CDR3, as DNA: TGTGCCACACGACAATCGGGGGATAACTATGGCTACACCTTC.